The 30 T cell receptor beta chains presented below share a single source sample, sequenced in a study of T cells expressing NK-cell markers. TCRdb reprocessed the 5' RACE reads and reports one entry per CDR3 protein, with no DNA. This repertoire includes tens of thousands of distinct CDR3 sequences. The source material was blood T cells: a sorted CD56 or NKG2C T cell subset, CD4+ or CD8+ T cells, or bulk PBMC T cells (not recorded which). The receptors come from a woman aged 18 to 69 in good health.

The chain carries TRBV4-1 and TRBJ2-1; checking the TCRdb D call of TRBD2 is not possible without DNA. The CDR3 consists of 16 residues. Germline V gene lookup returns CDR1 MGHRA and CDR2 YSYEKL. The CDR3 spells CASSQGGTRANNEQFF.

This CDR3 reads CASSPQGAQETQYF. The genes are TRBV6-2 or TRBV6-3 and TRBJ2-5; TCRdb gives TRBD1 as the D gene, but with no DNA this cannot be confirmed. This CDR3 contains 14 residues. Germline lookup yields CDR1 MNHEY and CDR2 SVGEGT.

The rearrangement links TRBV28 to TRBJ2-3; TCRdb picks TRBD1, but there is no DNA to check that call. This CDR3 has 15 residues. The germline V gene encodes CDR1 MDHEN and CDR2 SYDVKM. The CDR3: CASSPGTDSTDTQYF.

The chain is built from TRBV18 and TRBJ2-7. CDR3 size: 11 residues. CDR1 and CDR2 (germline): KGHSH, LQKENI. CDR3 loop: CASLQGYEQYF.

The chain is built from TRBV6-1 and TRBJ1-2; TCRdb proposes TRBD1, but this gene call is untestable without DNA. CDR3 length equals 14 residues. Germline CDR1 is MNHNS and CDR2 is SASEGT. The CDR3 sequence is CASSATGGGYGYTF.

The chain has TRBV5-1 and TRBJ2-7; there is no DNA to check the TCRdb D call of TRBD1. This CDR3 is built from 14 residues. Per the germline V gene, CDR1 is SGHRS and CDR2 is YFSETQ. The CDR3: CASSRTSGGYEQYF.

V and J are TRBV24-1 and TRBJ2-1; with no DNA, the TCRdb D assignment of TRBD1 cannot be verified. Germline assignment: CDR1 KGHDR and CDR2 SFDVKD. The CDR3 consists of 17 residues. CDR3 loop: CATSDYLRDRVNNEQFF.

The V call is TRBV24-1, the J call TRBJ1-1; without DNA, the TCRdb call of TRBD1 cannot be checked. Germline-derived CDR1 and CDR2 are KGHDR and SFDVKD. This CDR3 is built from 16 residues. CDR3 region: CATSDGHREPNTEAFF.

The CDR3 is CASRRPGTSRNEQFF. The chain couples TRBV11-2 to TRBJ2-1; TCRdb indicates TRBD2, and absent DNA this call remains unverified. Germline CDR1 and CDR2: SGHAT and FQNNGV. The CDR3 runs to 15 residues.

V and J are TRBV28 and TRBJ2-2; TCRdb reports TRBD1, a call that lacks DNA to check it against. Germline V gene sequence: CDR1 MDHEN, CDR2 SYDVKM. CDR3 length: 14 amino acids. The CDR3 region is CASTLRQAVGELFF.

This rearrangement joins TRBV4-2 to TRBJ2-3; TCRdb's D gene call, TRBD1, goes unchecked for lack of DNA. Germline V gene lookup returns CDR1 LGHNA and CDR2 YNFKEQ. The CDR3 contains 16 residues. This CDR3 is CASTSGVDRFGGTQYF.

The chain links TRBV27 to TRBJ2-1; lacking DNA, the TRBD2 call made by TCRdb goes unchecked. The CDR3 sequence is 18 residues long. Germline values: CDR1 MNHEY, CDR2 SMNVEV (reference sequence). This CDR3 is CASSLSVEEGPYYNEQFF.

J is TRBJ2-3 and V is TRBV5-1; TCRdb lists TRBD1, though no DNA is available to test this call. The V gene's germline CDR1 is SGHRS and CDR2 YFSETQ. The CDR3 loop spans 15 amino acids. CDR3 protein: CASTLRQGSTDTQYF.

The chain is built from TRBV3-1 and TRBJ1-1; lacking DNA, the TRBD1 call made by TCRdb goes unchecked. The germline V gene encodes CDR1 LGHDT and CDR2 YNNKEL (reference sequence). The CDR3 is made up of 15 amino acids. The CDR3 protein is CASSQDGTGASEAFF.

The chain is built from TRBV24-1 and TRBJ2-1; absent DNA, TCRdb's TRBD2 call cannot be checked. This CDR3 has 16 residues. From germline, CDR1 is KGHDR and CDR2 SFDVKD. The CDR3 here is CATSDVGGRAVNEQFF.

The rearrangement uses TRBV9 and TRBJ2-7. CDR1 SGDLS and CDR2 YYNGEE come from the germline V gene. This CDR3 spans 13 amino acids. This CDR3 reads CASSAPGAYEQYF.

The chain couples TRBV7-9 to TRBJ1-5; TCRdb indicates TRBD1, and absent DNA this call remains unverified. Germline V gene lookup returns CDR1 SEHNR and CDR2 FQNEAQ (reference sequence). CDR3 length: 13 amino acids. The CDR3 is CASRDGSNQPQHF.

This chain links TRBV29-1 with TRBJ2-5; checking the TCRdb D call of TRBD1 is not possible without DNA. This CDR3 has 13 residues. Germline V gene lookup returns CDR1 SQVTM and CDR2 ANQGSEA. This CDR3 is CSVDPTGQETQYF.

The chain has TRBV29-1 and TRBJ1-4; TCRdb designates TRBD1, a call that cannot be tested without DNA. The length of the CDR3 is 14 residues. CDR1 SQVTM and CDR2 ANQGSEA come from the germline V gene. The CDR3 reads CSVGQGAYNEKLFF.

V gene TRBV4-2 combines with J gene TRBJ2-7; the D call of TRBD2 rests on TCRdb alone, since no DNA is present to check it. The CDR3 contains 15 residues. Looked up from germline, CDR1 is LGHNA and CDR2 is YNFKEQ. This CDR3 is CASSQSGGDSYEQYF.

The CDR3 sequence: CASKDPYGYTF. V and J are TRBV12-3 or TRBV12-4 and TRBJ1-2. CDR3 length equals 11 residues.

This sequence joins TRBV9 and TRBJ2-7; TCRdb proposes TRBD2, but this gene call is untestable without DNA. Germline V CDR1 and CDR2: SGDLS, YYNGEE. The CDR3 extends over 15 amino acids. CDR3: CASSVDGREGGEQYF.

The genes are TRBV12-3 or TRBV12-4 and TRBJ2-6. CDR3 length equals 13 residues. CDR3 sequence: CASMISGANVLTF.

The V and J genes are TRBV15 and TRBJ2-1; lacking DNA, the TRBD1 call made by TCRdb goes unchecked. The CDR3 has 15 amino acids. Germline CDR1 is LNHNV and CDR2 is YYDKDF (reference sequence). The CDR3 here is CATRQGGRAADEQFF. The whole variable domain, remainder taken from reference TRBV15 and TRBJ2-1, is DAMVIQNPRYQVTQFGKPVTLSCSQTLNHNVMYWYQQKSSQAPKLLFHYYDKDFNNEADTPDNFQSRRPNTSFCFLDIRSPGLGDTAMYLCATRQGGRAADEQFFGPGTRLTVL.

The chain has TRBV29-1 and TRBJ2-1; TCRdb designates TRBD1, a call that cannot be tested without DNA. The CDR3 has 15 residues. Germline CDR1 and CDR2: SQVTM and ANQGSEA. CDR3 in amino acids: CSVVSSRGEGNEQFF.

The CDR3 reads CASSLGLVAGFDIQYF. V usage is TRBV12-3 or TRBV12-4 and J usage is TRBJ2-4; TCRdb reports TRBD2, a call that lacks DNA to check it against. CDR3 length: 16 residues.

The gene calls are TRBV12-3 or TRBV12-4 and TRBJ2-7; TCRdb gives TRBD2 as the D gene, but with no DNA this cannot be confirmed. The CDR3 is 15 amino acids. Here the CDR3 reads CASSTGTSGSYEQYF.

The chain carries TRBV12-3 or TRBV12-4 and TRBJ2-1; TCRdb's D call of TRBD2 is untestable without DNA. This CDR3 has 13 amino acids. CDR3 residues: CASSSGGNNEQFF.

The chain joins TRBV11-2 to TRBJ2-7; TCRdb picks TRBD1, but there is no DNA to check that call. The CDR3 consists of 15 residues. Germline V gene sequence: CDR1 SGHAT, CDR2 FQNNGV. The chain's CDR3 is CASSLVTGAVYEQYF.

The rearrangement joins TRBV4-1 to TRBJ2-1; the TCRdb D gene call, TRBD2, has no DNA to confirm it. CDR3 length: 14 amino acids. Looked up from germline, CDR1 is MGHRA and CDR2 is YSYEKL. The CDR3: CASRKEEGGNEQFF.